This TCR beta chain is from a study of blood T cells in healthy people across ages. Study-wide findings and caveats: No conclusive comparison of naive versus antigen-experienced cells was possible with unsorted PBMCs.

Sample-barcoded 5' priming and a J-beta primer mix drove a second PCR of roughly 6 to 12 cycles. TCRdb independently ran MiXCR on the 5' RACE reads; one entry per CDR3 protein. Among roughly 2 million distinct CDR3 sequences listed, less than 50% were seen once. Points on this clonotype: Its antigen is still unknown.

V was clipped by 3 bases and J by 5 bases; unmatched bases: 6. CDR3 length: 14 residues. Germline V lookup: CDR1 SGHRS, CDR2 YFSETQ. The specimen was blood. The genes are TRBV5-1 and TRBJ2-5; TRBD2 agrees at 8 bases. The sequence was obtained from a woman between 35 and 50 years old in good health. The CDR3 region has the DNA TGCGCCAGCAGCTCTGCGGGGGGTTATGAGACCCAGTACTTC. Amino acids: CASSSAGGYETQYF.